The clone carrying this TCR beta chain was recorded a few times. Its matching antigen is unknown. RNA was extracted from bulk tissue without any cell sorting. This specimen comes from a study of tumor and adjacent non-tumor tissue in lung cancer. Study at large: Patients comprised approximately eleven adenocarcinoma, a couple of squamous cell carcinoma and 1 small cell lung cancer.

Points from the study as a whole: Patients with more diverse tumor TCRs had worse survival. Top 100 clones took a larger repertoire share in normal lung.

A modified ARM-PCR protocol with three rounds of nested PCR amplified TCRbeta. TCRdb called the multiplex PCR reads again in MiXCR, with one record for every CDR3 protein. This table holds under 250,000 distinct CDR3 sequences, about 76% found once. The receptor's source is a man between 60 and 75 years old with non-small cell lung cancer. The sequencing sample was made of lung tumor tissue.

CDR3 protein: CASSADSHYGYTF. The CDR3, as DNA: TGTGCCAGCAGCGCAGACAGCCACTATGGCTACACCTTC. This rearrangement joins TRBV7-9 to TRBJ1-2, with D perhaps TRBD1 (5 bases). The CDR3 spans 13 residues. The germline CDR1 and CDR2 sequences are SEHNR and FQNEAQ (reference sequence). V shed 5 bases and J shed 3 bases, with 10 bases lying between them.